Listed here is a single T cell receptor beta chain. Antigen specificity is unknown. TCRdb called the RT-PCR reads again in MiXCR, with one record for every CDR3 protein. The top ten clones hold 10% of a sample with around 580,000 distinct CDR3 sequences, 10% to 15% of them seen once. The data belong to a study of response to subunit inactivated influenza vaccine. Study-level points and caveats: Each seasonal influenza vaccination recruits few new T cells, the authors suggested.

This specimen was PBMCs from blood, taken on the day of vaccination. The origin of this receptor is a man between 45 and 60 years old who received an inactivated influenza vaccine.

CDR3: CATGAGLGNEQFF. In nucleotides, the CDR3 is TGTGCCACCGGAGCGGGGCTGGGGAATGAGCAGTTCTTC. The chain is built from TRBV19 and TRBJ2-1, with TRBD2 matching over 7 bases. CDR1 and CDR2 from the germline V gene are LNHDA and SQIVND (reference sequence). CDR3 length: 13 amino acids. The trim removed 10 bases at V and 7 bases at J, leaving 10 bases unmatched.